This section outlines one TCR beta chain sequence together with its context. These data come from a study of blood T cells in healthy people across ages. The second PCR ran roughly 7 to 11 cycles with a sample-barcoded 5' primer and J-beta primers. TCRdb called the 5' RACE reads again in MiXCR, with one record for every CDR3 protein. The table shows about 770,000 distinct CDR3 sequences, with approximately 44% occurring only once. The CDR3 sequence is 12 residues long. Trimming removed 1 base from V and 8 bases from J; junction bases left unmatched: 4. Germline lookup yields CDR1 DFQATT and CDR2 SNEGSKA (reference sequence).

The source of this sequence is a man aged 60 to 69 in good health. The J gene is TRBJ1-2, the V gene TRBV20-1; 7 bases agree with TRBD1. Source material: blood. CDR3: CSARVTGNGYTF. The CDR3 DNA sequence: TGCAGTGCTAGAGTGACAGGGAACGGCTACACCTTC.